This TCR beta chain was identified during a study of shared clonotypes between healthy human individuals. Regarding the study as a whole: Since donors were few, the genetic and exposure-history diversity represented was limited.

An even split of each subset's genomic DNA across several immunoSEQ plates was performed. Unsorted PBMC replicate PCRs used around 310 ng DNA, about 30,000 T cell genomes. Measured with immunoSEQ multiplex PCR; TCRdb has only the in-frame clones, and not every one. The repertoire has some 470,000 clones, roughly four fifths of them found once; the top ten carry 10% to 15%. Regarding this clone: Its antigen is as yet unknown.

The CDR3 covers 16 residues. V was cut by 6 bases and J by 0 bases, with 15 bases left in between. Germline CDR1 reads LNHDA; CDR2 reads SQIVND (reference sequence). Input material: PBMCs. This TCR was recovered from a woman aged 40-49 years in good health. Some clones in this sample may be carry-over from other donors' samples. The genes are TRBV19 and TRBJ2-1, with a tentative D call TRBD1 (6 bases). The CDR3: CASSRGGFSSYNEQFF. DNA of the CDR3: TGTGCCAGTAGCCGAGGGGGTTTTAGCTCCTACAATGAGCAGTTCTTC.